This T cell receptor beta chain was retrieved from a study of blood T cell repertoires in COVID-19. At the level of the study: Researchers got acute and convalescent COVID-19 samples from the United States, Italy and Spain.

V dropped 4 bases and J dropped 3; count of bases not matched to a gene: 6. CDR3 length: 15 amino acids. Germline V lookup: CDR1 MGHRA, CDR2 YSYEKL. Those enrolled in Seattle joined during active infection and were followed longitudinally afterward. Per the original data handling: Amplification of reference gene primers was used by the study to estimate nucleated cell counts. Repertoires were generated with immunoSEQ multiplex PCR, while TCRdb's copy carries only in-frame clones and drops some. V, J and clone size reflect that table, while D and trimming were determined from the DNA. The data show some 180,000 clones, around four fifths seen once.

Sequenced: peripheral blood. The sequence derives from a woman aged 40 to 50 with COVID-19, enrolled during active disease. The chain combines TRBV4-1 with TRBJ1-5, with 7 bases identical to TRBD1. The CDR3 loop is CASSPQGGTNQPQHF. CDR3 nucleotide sequence: TGCGCCAGCAGCCCCCAGGGGGGAACCAATCAGCCCCAGCATTTT.